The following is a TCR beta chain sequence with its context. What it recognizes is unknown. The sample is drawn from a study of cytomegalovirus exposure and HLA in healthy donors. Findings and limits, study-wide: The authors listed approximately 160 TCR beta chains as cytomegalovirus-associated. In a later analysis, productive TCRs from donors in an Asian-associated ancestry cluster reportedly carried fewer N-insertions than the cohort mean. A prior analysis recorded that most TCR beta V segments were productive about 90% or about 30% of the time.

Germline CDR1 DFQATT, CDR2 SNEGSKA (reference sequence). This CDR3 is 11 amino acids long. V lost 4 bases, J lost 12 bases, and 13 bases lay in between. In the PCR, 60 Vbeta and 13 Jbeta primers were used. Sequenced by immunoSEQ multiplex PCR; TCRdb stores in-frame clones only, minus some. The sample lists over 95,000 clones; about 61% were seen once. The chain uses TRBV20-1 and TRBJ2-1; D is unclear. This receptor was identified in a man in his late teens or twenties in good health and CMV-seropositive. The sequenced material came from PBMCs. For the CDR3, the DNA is TGCAGTGCTATTTCCTTTCCCGGGCAGTTCTTC. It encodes CSAISFPGQFF.